These T cell receptor beta chains were read from a single sample in a study of a mutant IDH1 vaccine in newly diagnosed glioma. Sequencing used immunoSEQ multiplex PCR; TCRdb keeps in-frame clones, though not all of them. Among about 92,000 clones listed, about four fifths were seen once. The specimen was PBMCs, collected from a glioma patient treated with radiotherapy, temozolomide or both. The receptors derive from a middle-aged man with glioma. The CDR3 runs from the conserved cysteine through the conserved F or W. Fields, in order: clone size, D gene, J gene, V gene, CDR3 protein, CDR3 DNA. The D gene is left open where the match is weak. A clone size is listed for some rows: how often the clone was seen (once, few, many), or a class if it is expanded.

once,TRBD1,TRBJ2-3,TRBV23-1,CASLRQGHNSDTQYF,TGCGCCAGCCTCCGACAGGGTCATAATTCAGATACGCAGTATTTT
.,.,TRBJ2-4,TRBV5-1,CASRPGLAKNIQYF,TGCGCCAGCCGACCTGGACTAGCCAAAAACATTCAGTACTTC
.,.,TRBJ2-3,TRBV10-3,CAITPEGVSTDTQYF,TGTGCCATCACCCCCGAGGGGGTAAGCACAGATACGCAGTATTTT
.,.,TRBJ1-4,TRBV27,CASRHSNNEKLFF,TGTGCCAGCAGACACAGTAACAATGAAAAACTGTTTTTT
once,TRBD1,TRBJ1-4,TRBV7-9,CASSFRTGRTNEKLFF,TGTGCCAGCAGCTTTCGGACAGGAAGAACTAATGAAAAACTGTTTTTT
.,TRBD1,TRBJ2-7,TRBV19,CATAWGQERGEQYF,TGTGCCACAGCTTGGGGACAGGAAAGAGGTGAGCAGTACTTC
.,.,TRBJ2-1,TRBV6-6,CASSPRLGYEQFF,TGTGCCAGCAGTCCCAGACTAGGCTATGAGCAGTTCTTC
.,.,TRBJ1-1,TRBV6-5,CASRVMAGSTEAFF,TGTGCCAGCAGAGTCATGGCAGGGTCCACTGAAGCTTTCTTT
.,TRBD1,TRBJ1-3,TRBV15,CATSKAQPGGNSGNTIYF,TGTGCCACCAGCAAAGCCCAACCAGGGGGTAACTCTGGAAACACCATATATTTT
.,TRBD2,TRBJ2-4,TRBV11-2,CASSPGPSGRRHIQYF,TGTGCCAGCAGCCCTGGGCCTAGCGGGAGACGGCACATTCAGTACTTC
.,.,TRBJ2-6,TRBV5-6,CASSLDRLEGDGANVLTF,TGTGCCAGCAGCTTGGATCGGCTGGAGGGGGATGGGGCCAACGTCCTGACTTTC
.,.,TRBJ2-7,TRBV7-9,CASSFSGGAWYEQYF,TGTGCCAGCAGCTTTTCGGGTGGGGCTTGGTACGAGCAGTACTTC
.,.,TRBJ1-1,TRBV18,CASSPPSRMNTEAFF,TGTGCCAGCTCACCACCGTCCAGGATGAACACTGAAGCTTTCTTT
.,.,TRBJ2-7,TRBV6-6,CASRRDYEQYF,TGTGCCAGCAGACGGGACTACGAGCAGTACTTC
.,.,TRBJ1-5,TRBV10-3,CAISEGQRNQPQHF,TGTGCCATCAGTGAGGGACAAAGAAATCAGCCCCAGCATTTT
.,.,TRBJ2-1,TRBV5-1,CASSPGRIYNEQFF,TGCGCCAGCAGCCCGGGACGGATCTACAATGAGCAGTTCTTC
.,.,TRBJ2-2,TRBV14,CASSQIGESGELFF,TGTGCCAGCAGTCAGATCGGGGAAAGCGGGGAGCTGTTTTTT
.,TRBD2,TRBJ2-1,TRBV5-5,CASSWGLAAHNEQFF,TGTGCCAGCAGCTGGGGTCTAGCGGCACACAATGAGCAGTTCTTC
once,TRBD1,TRBJ2-7,TRBV29-1,CSVQGANEQYF,TGCAGCGTTCAGGGGGCTAACGAGCAGTACTTC
.,.,TRBJ2-1,TRBV7-2,CASSLEVGSYNEQFF,TGTGCCAGCAGCTTGGAGGTTGGCTCCTACAATGAGCAGTTCTTC
once,.,TRBJ2-7,TRBV5-1,CASSLEAGSYEQYF,TGCGCCAGCAGCTTGGAGGCGGGGTCCTACGAGCAGTACTTC
.,.,TRBJ1-5,TRBV10-3,CAAAGGSQPQHF,TGTGCCGCGGCCGGGGGCTCTCAGCCCCAGCATTTT
.,TRBD1,TRBJ2-3,TRBV11-1,CASSPGEGAGTDTQYF,TGTGCCAGCAGCCCCGGCGAGGGGGCCGGCACAGATACGCAGTATTTT
.,.,TRBJ1-4,TRBV7-6,CASSPGGTPNEKLFF,TGTGCCAGCAGCCCCGGCGGAACCCCAAATGAAAAACTGTTTTTT
.,TRBD1,TRBJ2-7,TRBV7-8,CASSPLTGGYEQYF,TGTGCCAGCAGTCCGCTTACAGGGGGCTACGAGCAGTACTTC
once,.,TRBJ1-1,TRBV11-2,CASSLGRSPNTEAFF,TGTGCCAGCAGCTTAGGCCGCAGCCCGAACACTGAAGCTTTCTTT
.,TRBD1,TRBJ2-7,TRBV30,CAWGRDRGLAASYEQYF,TGTGCCTGGGGGCGGGACAGGGGTCTTGCAGCGTCCTACGAGCAGTACTTC
.,.,TRBJ2-1,TRBV4-3,CASSQDLVTTLYNEQFF,TGCGCCAGCAGCCAAGATTTGGTGACAACCCTATACAATGAGCAGTTCTTC
.,.,TRBJ2-5,TRBV4-3,CASSQVLGETQYF,TGCGCCAGCAGCCAAGTCTTGGGCGAGACCCAGTACTTC
few,TRBD1,TRBJ1-1,TRBV5-6,CASSLDPRDRPANTEAFF,TGTGCCAGCAGCCTGGACCCCCGGGACAGGCCCGCGAACACTGAAGCTTTCTTT
.,.,TRBJ2-1,TRBV11-2,CASSLLGEQFF,TGTGCCAGCAGCTTGTTAGGTGAGCAGTTCTTC
.,.,TRBJ1-1,TRBV5-4,CASSSPRQDTEAFF,TGTGCCAGCAGCTCTCCGAGACAGGACACTGAAGCTTTCTTT
.,TRBD1,TRBJ2-5,TRBV12-5,CASGSGTAYQETQYF,TGTGCTAGTGGTTCGGGGACAGCTTACCAAGAGACCCAGTACTTC
.,TRBD1,TRBJ1-2,TRBV28,CASSRQGDYGYTF,TGTGCCAGCAGTCGACAGGGAGACTATGGCTACACCTTC
.,TRBD1,TRBJ1-1,TRBV19,CASSRTGTEAFF,TGTGCCAGTAGTCGGACAGGGACTGAAGCTTTCTTT
.,TRBD1,TRBJ2-7,TRBV7-3,CASSLSGTGVFYEQYF,TGTGCCAGCAGCCTCTCCGGGACAGGGGTATTCTACGAGCAGTACTTC
.,.,TRBJ2-7,TRBV6-5,CASSHQGPVTHEQYF,TGTGCCAGCAGCCATCAGGGGCCGGTAACCCACGAGCAGTACTTC
.,.,TRBJ1-2,TRBV29-1,CSVEDQTNYGYTF,TGCAGCGTTGAAGATCAAACCAACTATGGCTACACCTTC
.,TRBD1,TRBJ1-2,TRBV5-1,CASNPGQGNDGYTF,TGCGCCAGCAACCCGGGACAGGGGAACGATGGCTACACCTTC
.,TRBD1,TRBJ2-2,TRBV6-5,CASSSRGRIGTGELFF,TGTGCCAGCAGTTCCAGGGGGCGAATAGGCACCGGGGAGCTGTTTTTT
.,TRBD2,TRBJ2-7,TRBV11-2,CASSSLRGLATYEQYF,TGTGCCAGCAGCAGCCTGCGGGGACTAGCTACCTACGAGCAGTACTTC
few,.,TRBJ1-2,TRBV7-6,CASSKTDNYGYTF,TGTGCCAGCAGCAAGACGGACAACTATGGCTACACCTTC
few,TRBD2,TRBJ2-7,TRBV7-2,CASSTSGGSYEQYF,TGTGCCAGCAGCACTAGCGGGGGCTCCTACGAGCAGTACTTC
.,.,TRBJ1-3,TRBV7-8,CASSFTPFSGNTIYF,TGTGCCAGCAGCTTCACGCCTTTCTCTGGAAACACCATATATTTT
.,TRBD2,TRBJ2-1,TRBV5-5,CASSLLGVAGVYNEQFF,TGTGCCAGCAGCTTGCTGGGGGTAGCGGGGGTCTACAATGAGCAGTTCTTC
.,.,TRBJ2-1,TRBV20-1,CSAPDHPSMFF,TGCAGTGCCCCGGACCATCCGAGTATGTTCTTC
.,.,TRBJ1-2,TRBV5-8,CASSFGTPRGYTF,TGTGCCAGCAGCTTCGGGACACCTCGAGGCTACACCTTC
.,TRBD1,TRBJ2-7,TRBV5-4,CASSLAWQGDYEQYF,TGTGCCAGCAGCTTGGCTTGGCAGGGGGACTACGAGCAGTACTTC